This T cell receptor beta chain was found in a study of cytomegalovirus exposure and HLA in healthy donors. Germline CDR1 and CDR2: SNHLY and FYNNEI. Trimming took off 8 bases at V and 1 base at J, with 14 bases between the two ends. The CDR3 runs 15 residues. With respect to this clone: The antigen is undetermined.

Primers: 60 Vbeta forward and 13 Jbeta reverse. Measured with immunoSEQ multiplex PCR; TCRdb has only the in-frame clones, and not every one. The sample records about 160,000 clones, around nine tenths being singletons. Study-level results: Available immune exposure information covered CMV serostatus only. Cytomegalovirus status, reportedly, was diagnosed with high specificity and sensitivity by the classifier.

The receptor's source is a woman aged 30 to 39 in good health and CMV-seronegative. This chain uses TRBV2 with TRBJ2-2; D remains ambiguous. Sequencing used PBMCs. The CDR3 nucleotides are TGTGCCAGCCGGCCACAGACACTGAACACCGGGGAGCTGTTTTTT. The encoded protein is CASRPQTLNTGELFF.